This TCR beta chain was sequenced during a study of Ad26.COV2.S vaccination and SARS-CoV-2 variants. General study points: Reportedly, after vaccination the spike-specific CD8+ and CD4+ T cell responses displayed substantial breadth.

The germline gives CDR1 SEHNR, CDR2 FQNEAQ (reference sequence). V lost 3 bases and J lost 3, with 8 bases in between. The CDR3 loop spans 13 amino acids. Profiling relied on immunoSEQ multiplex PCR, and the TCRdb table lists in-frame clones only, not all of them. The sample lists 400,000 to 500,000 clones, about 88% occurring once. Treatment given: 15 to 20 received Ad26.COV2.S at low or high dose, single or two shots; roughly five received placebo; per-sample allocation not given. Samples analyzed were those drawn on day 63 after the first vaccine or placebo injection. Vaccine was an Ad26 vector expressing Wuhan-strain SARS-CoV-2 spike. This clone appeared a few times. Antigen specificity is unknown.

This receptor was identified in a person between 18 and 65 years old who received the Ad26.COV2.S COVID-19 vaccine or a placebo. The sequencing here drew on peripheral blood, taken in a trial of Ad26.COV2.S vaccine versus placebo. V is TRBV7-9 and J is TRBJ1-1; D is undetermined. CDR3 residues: CASSLRVDTEAFF. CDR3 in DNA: TGTGCCAGCAGCTTGCGGGTGGACACTGAAGCTTTCTTT.